The T cell receptor (beta chain) under discussion was sequenced for a study of post-analysis software for immune sequencing data. Broader study findings: Batch-mates among the samples co-clustered strongly by F measure. TRBV5-6, TRBV5-1 and TRBV20-1 belonged to a set of about five TRBV segments that were more frequent in patients than controls.

On this clonotype itself: The antigen remains undetermined.

Every TCR beta cDNA library bore unique molecular identifiers. In TCRdb, the PCR reads were re-called with MiXCR into one record per CDR3 protein. Of 150,000 to 200,000 distinct CDR3 sequences in the sample, about 36% were seen once. The CDR3 consists of 16 residues. Trimming shortened V by 2 bases and J by 2 bases, and 16 bases separated the two germline ends. The V gene's germline CDR1 is MNHNS and CDR2 SASEGT. The origin of this receptor is a girl aged 5-17 years with multiple sclerosis. The sample consisted of blood, taken after autologous hematopoietic stem cell transplantation. The chain has TRBV6-1 and TRBJ2-7, with D unclear. CDR3: CASSESHLVPTYEQYF. Here the CDR3 DNA reads TGTGCCAGCAGTGAATCCCACCTGGTCCCAACCTACGAGCAGTACTTC.